This T cell receptor beta chain was sequenced during a study of cytomegalovirus exposure and HLA in healthy donors (dated by TCRdb to 2016 to 2017). Study-wide context: In an earlier analysis of some 610 of the donors, less than 350 Gb of sequence data and about 110 million unique TCR beta sequences from 180 million or so T cells were reported. The later analysis used no new phenotypic data to find candidate immune exposures, relying instead on TCR beta sequences and their occurrence across donors. Class I and class II HLA loci were covered by the typing at four-digit resolution. Roughly 5 DR-DQ haplotypes were handled as single units for association and clustering, since linkage in the cohort was strong. An early release that covered approximately 600 HLA-typed donors contained about 290 gigabases of sequencing data and 65 million to 100 million unique TCR sequences. Across approximately 400 genotyped donors of the cohort, an average of approximately 200,000 unique TCR beta nucleotide sequences per donor were sequenced, and about a sixth of those sequences were non-productive. Alongside the repertoire data, information on donor age, sex, ethnicity and CMV serostatus was compiled. In a later analysis, previously published TCR beta repertoires from 666 donors were re-analyzed and high-resolution HLA genotyping was added so that TCR occurrence patterns could be studied. In an earlier analysis of 587 of the donors, high-throughput TCR beta sequencing was used to judge whether each TCR beta V gene segment behaved as functional or pseudogenic. The aim of the study was to test whether cataloging public T cell receptors could identify signatures of past pathogen exposure. The study used immunosequencing to profile the T cell repertoires of more than 650 subjects and linked those repertoires to cytomegalovirus serostatus. Genome-wide SNP genotypes for about three fifths of the roughly 700 donors were used in a later genetic analysis, which treated that subset as a discovery cohort. All discovery cohort repertoires had been generated on a single sequencing platform. The number of donors typed differed by locus, with about 629-630 for A, B, C, DRB1 and DQB1, roughly 520 for DQA1, nearly 610 for DPA1, and under 490 for DPB1. Among the roughly 430 genotyped donors, around 81% belonged to the genetic ancestry cluster associated with self-reported Caucasian donors. To predict cytomegalovirus infection status, the study brought together high-throughput TCR immunosequencing, statistical association of individual TCRs with disease status, and machine learning. Besides the first cohort of roughly 660 subjects, a separate validation cohort made up of over 100 different subjects was used.

The cohort comprised some 700 healthy bone marrow donors. Cohort members were all nominally healthy when sampled, although unrecorded immune exposures were likely present. The donor was CMV seronegative and was included in the group of 352 seronegative cohort members. A peripheral blood sample was collected from each donor, and TCR beta sequencing was performed on peripheral blood mononuclear cells. Genomic DNA was extracted from the blood cell samples with the Qiagen DNeasy Blood Extraction Kit. The CDR3 covers 17 residues, taking in both the cysteine and the phenylalanine. The kept DNA is CDR3 alone, 51 bases in frame from the first base. Relative to germline, V is 2 bases shorter and J is 7 bases shorter, with 20 bases between their ends. From a lookup of the germline V gene, CDR1 and CDR2 are LGHNA and YNFKEQ. This clone was detected a few times. No antigen is known for it. No much larger clone exists at a distance of one base, and base qualities are not known.

Summary of the overall study and its limitations: In a later analysis, TCR association rates were found to vary across HLA loci, with the most associated TCRs seen for DRB1 alleles and the fewest for HLA-C alleles. It was suggested by the authors that the approach could potentially be generalized to other disease states and immunological phenotypes. A further reported finding was that TCR beta sequences accurately predicted the HLA-A and HLA-B alleles for most subjects in the first cohort. Because HLA typing was missing for some donors at each locus, association tests included only the typed subset. Cytomegalovirus status was reported to be diagnosed by the classifier with high specificity and sensitivity in both the original and validation cohorts. A cluster of highly shared sequence variants was judged likely to represent a technical artifact of the sequencing pipeline. The 87-base-pair reads could not distinguish some IMGT-functional V segments, including TRBV6-2 and TRBV6-3, so those segments were excluded. Only TCR beta chains were sequenced in this cohort, and the absence of alpha or paired-chain data limited detectable features. According to a later genetic analysis, donors in an Asian-associated ancestry cluster had fewer N-insertions in productive TCRs than the roughly 660-donor mean. An association between a missense DCLRE1C variant and V-gene and J-gene trimming of TCR beta chains was found in a later genetic analysis and replicated in an independent cohort. Assigning TCR associations to individual alleles was difficult when HLA alleles, especially DR and DQ, strongly co-occurred. Correlated functional status among segregating V segments might reflect linkage disequilibrium, but an unknown experimental factor could not be ruled out. Compared with equally common non-associated chains, HLA-associated TCR beta chains in a later analysis were more clonally expanded and had lower generation probabilities. In a later analysis, 16,951 TCR beta sequences were associated with specific HLA alleles at a false discovery rate of 0.05. About 17 rarely observed V segments, including chromosome 9 orphons, were excluded from the earlier analysis of a few hundred of the donors because counts were too low. A few of the identified cytomegalovirus-associated TCR beta chains were confirmed in vitro to be specific for cytomegalovirus antigens. Most TCR sequences were seen in very few donors, while some public TCRs were found in many individuals. A later analysis found that most CMV-associated TCR beta chains appeared HLA-restricted, with HLA associations seemingly driven largely by CMV exposure. In a later analysis, several top co-occurrence clusters were reported to appear linked to parvovirus B19, influenza, CMV and Epstein-Barr virus. Presence/absence analyses assumed roughly uniform sequencing depth across donors, an assumption that may not hold. An earlier analysis of 587 of the donors showed that most TCR beta V segments appeared in productive rearrangements either about 87% or about 30% of the time, which broadly matched IMGT annotations. A total of around 150 TCR beta chains were listed by the study as associated with cytomegalovirus. CMV serostatus was the only immune exposure information available for the cohort.

Libraries came from the immunoSEQ multiplex PCR assay. The multiplex PCR relied on a mix of 60 forward primers for TCR Vbeta segments and 13 reverse primers for TCR Jbeta segments. A multiplex PCR assay on genomic DNA amplified the CDR3 region of rearranged TCR beta genes. The amplified TCR beta libraries were sequenced on the Illumina HiSeq System as 87-base-pair reads. Regarding the original processing steps: Across the 670 or so repertoires, a later analysis counted tens of millions of unique TCR beta chains, about 10 million of which were shared by at least two donors. A nearest-neighbor algorithm error-corrected the raw reads and collapsed the reads into unique sequences, merging closely related sequences to remove PCR and sequencing errors. CDR3 sequences were aligned to IMGT reference sequences to assign V, D and J gene segments. Each retained sequence needed at least a six-nucleotide match to both a V gene segment and a J gene segment. A rearrangement was called productive if the CDR3 had no stop codons and remained in frame with V and J, and every other rearrangement was called non-productive. Following IMGT convention, CDR3 was defined as the stretch from the second conserved V-encoded cysteine to the conserved J-encoded phenylalanine. Sequences without an unambiguous match to a single V gene segment were excluded from the earlier analysis of several hundred of the donors. In an earlier analysis of 500 to 750 of the donors, V segments were called functional above 56.7% productive rearrangements and were called segregating when the between-donor standard deviation exceeded 5%. A statistical classification framework was built to diagnose cytomegalovirus status from the catalog of TCR beta chain sequences. V and J gene assignment, in a later analysis, came from comparing TCR nucleotide sequences with IMGT/GENE-DB human TR gene sequences. Using the TCRdist pipeline, a later analysis assigned CDR3 sequences along with most-parsimonious VDJ recombination scenarios. In a later analysis, every TCR beta chain was defined by the combination of its CDR3 amino acid sequence and its V-gene family, and reads without a unique V-gene family were dropped. As a way to deal with suspected cross-contamination and a sequencing artifact, a later analysis dropped 450 to 600 nucleotide sequences that were highly shared and had low generation probability. In a later analysis, a clonal expansion index was calculated for each public chain from normalized within-repertoire ranks of inferred template counts. A later analysis computed generation probabilities with a VDJ recombination model fitted to out-of-frame rearrangements, and checked the results against IGoR. In a later analysis, TCR-TCR, TCR-HLA and TCR-CMV co-occurrence was scored with hypergeometric tests, and a repertoire-size bias correction was applied to TCR pairs. In a later analysis, false discovery rates were estimated by permuting HLA or CMV assignments 20 times. In a later analysis, co-occurring TCRs were grouped using DBSCAN, and TCRdist sequence similarity was added for clustering within HLA-allele-positive subsets. Repertoires with fewer than 30,000 or more than 120,000 public chains, plus five repertoires with anomalous nucleotide sharing, were excluded from co-occurrence clustering. The table comes from immuneACCESS by way of TCRdb, which keeps in-frame sequences with V and J called. Part of the clones is missing from these tables; in studies checked, under half for an unresolved V gene and the rest for unknown reasons. V and J calls and clone size follow that table, whereas D and trimming were derived from the DNA. Recorded for this sample are fewer than 150,000 clones; roughly 14% of them occurred a single time. The ten most abundant clones make up over 1.5% of the sample.

This receptor was identified in a woman under 30 in good health and CMV-seronegative. Sequenced: PBMCs. The sequence joins TRBV4-2 to TRBJ2-2; TRBD2 is a possible D gene, resting on 6 matching bases. The DNA sequence reads TGTGCCAGCAGCCAAACCCGAGGGGCTAGCGAGGGCGGGGAGCTGTTTTTT. Its protein is CASSQTRGASEGGELFF.